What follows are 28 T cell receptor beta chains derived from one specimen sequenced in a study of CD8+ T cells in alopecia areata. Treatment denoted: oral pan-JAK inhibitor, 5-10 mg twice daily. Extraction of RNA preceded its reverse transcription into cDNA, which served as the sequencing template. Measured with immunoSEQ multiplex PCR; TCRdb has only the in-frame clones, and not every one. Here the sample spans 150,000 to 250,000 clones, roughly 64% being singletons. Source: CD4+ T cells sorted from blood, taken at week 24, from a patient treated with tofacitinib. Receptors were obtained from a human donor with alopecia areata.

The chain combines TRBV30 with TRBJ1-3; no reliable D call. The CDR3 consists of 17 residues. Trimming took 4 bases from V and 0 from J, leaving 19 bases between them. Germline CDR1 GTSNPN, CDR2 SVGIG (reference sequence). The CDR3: CAWKPLGAGLSGNTIYF. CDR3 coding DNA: TGTGCCTGGAAGCCATTGGGCGCGGGTCTCTCTGGAAACACCATATATTTT.

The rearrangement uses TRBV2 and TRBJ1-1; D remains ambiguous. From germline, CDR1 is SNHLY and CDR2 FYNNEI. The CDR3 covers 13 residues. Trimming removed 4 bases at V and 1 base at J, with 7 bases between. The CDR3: CASSALENTEAFF. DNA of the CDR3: TGTGCCAGCAGTGCTTTGGAGAACACTGAAGCTTTCTTT.

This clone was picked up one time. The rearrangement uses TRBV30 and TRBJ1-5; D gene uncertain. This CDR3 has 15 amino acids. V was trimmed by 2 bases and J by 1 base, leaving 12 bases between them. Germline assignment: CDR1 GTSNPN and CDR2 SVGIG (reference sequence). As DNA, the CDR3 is TGTGCCTGGAGTTCCGAGGCAGGCAGCAATCAGCCCCAGCATTTT. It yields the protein CAWSSEAGSNQPQHF.

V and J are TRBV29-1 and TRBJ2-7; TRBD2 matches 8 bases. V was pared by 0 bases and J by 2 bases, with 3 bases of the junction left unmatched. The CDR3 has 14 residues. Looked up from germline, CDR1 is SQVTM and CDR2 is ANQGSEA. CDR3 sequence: CSVEDSGATYEQYF. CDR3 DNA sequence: TGCAGCGTTGAAGATAGCGGGGCGACCTACGAGCAGTACTTC.

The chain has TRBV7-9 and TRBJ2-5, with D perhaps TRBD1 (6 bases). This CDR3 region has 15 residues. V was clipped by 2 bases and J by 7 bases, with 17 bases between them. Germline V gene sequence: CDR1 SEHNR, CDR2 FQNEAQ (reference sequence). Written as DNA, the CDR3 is TGTGCCAGCAGCTTATCGACAGGACTCCCCGGGACCCAGTACTTC. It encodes CASSLSTGLPGTQYF.

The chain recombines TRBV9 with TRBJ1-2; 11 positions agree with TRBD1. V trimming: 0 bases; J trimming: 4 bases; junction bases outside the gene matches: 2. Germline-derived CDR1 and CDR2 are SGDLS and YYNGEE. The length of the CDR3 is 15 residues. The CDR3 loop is CASSVVGQGGYGYTF. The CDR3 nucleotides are TGTGCCAGCAGCGTAGTGGGACAGGGGGGCTATGGCTACACCTTC.

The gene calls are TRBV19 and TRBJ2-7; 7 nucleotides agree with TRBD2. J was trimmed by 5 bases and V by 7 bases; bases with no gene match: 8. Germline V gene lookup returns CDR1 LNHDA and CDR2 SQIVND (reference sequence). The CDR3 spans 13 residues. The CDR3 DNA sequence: TGTGCCAGTACGGCTGGCGGGGGTAACGAGCAGTACTTC. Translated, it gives CASTAGGGNEQYF.

CDR3 in amino acids: CASSEQSYRNQPQHF. The CDR3 DNA reads as TGTGCCAGCAGTGAACAGTCCTATCGCAATCAGCCCCAGCATTTT. The chain is built from TRBV2 and TRBJ1-5; D unresolved. The CDR3 length is 15 residues. CDR1 is SNHLY, CDR2 FYNNEI, per germline. Trimming pared 2 bases from V and 2 bases from J, leaving 10 bases between.

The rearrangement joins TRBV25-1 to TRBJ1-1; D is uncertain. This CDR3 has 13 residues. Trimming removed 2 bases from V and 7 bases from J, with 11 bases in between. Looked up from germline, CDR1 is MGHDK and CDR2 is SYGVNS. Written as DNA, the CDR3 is TGTGCCAGCAGTGAAGTACTTCAGGATGAAGCTTTCTTT. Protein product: CASSEVLQDEAFF.

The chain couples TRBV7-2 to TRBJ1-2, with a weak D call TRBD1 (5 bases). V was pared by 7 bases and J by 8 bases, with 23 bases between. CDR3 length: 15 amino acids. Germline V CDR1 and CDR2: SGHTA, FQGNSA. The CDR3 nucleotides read TGTGCCAGCATCATATTCGGAAGGGACCTGAGGGGCTACACCTTC. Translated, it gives CASIIFGRDLRGYTF.

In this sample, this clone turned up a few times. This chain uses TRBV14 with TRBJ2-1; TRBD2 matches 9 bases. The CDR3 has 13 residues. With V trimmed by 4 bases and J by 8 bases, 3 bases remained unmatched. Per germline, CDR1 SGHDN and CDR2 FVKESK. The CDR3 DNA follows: TGTGCCAGCAGCCCTAGCGGGGTCCATGAGCAGTTCTTC. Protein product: CASSPSGVHEQFF.

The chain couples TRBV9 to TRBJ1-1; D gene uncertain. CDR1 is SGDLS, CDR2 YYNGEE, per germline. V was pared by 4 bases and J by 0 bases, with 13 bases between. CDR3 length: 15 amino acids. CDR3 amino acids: CASSPIAGMNTEAFF. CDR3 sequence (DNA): TGTGCCAGCAGCCCCATCGCTGGGATGAACACTGAAGCTTTCTTT.

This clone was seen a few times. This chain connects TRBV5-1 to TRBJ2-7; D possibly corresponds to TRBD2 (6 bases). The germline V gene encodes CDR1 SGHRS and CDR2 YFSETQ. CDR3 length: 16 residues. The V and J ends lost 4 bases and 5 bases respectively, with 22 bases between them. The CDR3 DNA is TGCGCCAGCAGCGCGGACGGCGGGGCGGCTAGGGACGAGCAGTACTTC. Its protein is CASSADGGAARDEQYF.

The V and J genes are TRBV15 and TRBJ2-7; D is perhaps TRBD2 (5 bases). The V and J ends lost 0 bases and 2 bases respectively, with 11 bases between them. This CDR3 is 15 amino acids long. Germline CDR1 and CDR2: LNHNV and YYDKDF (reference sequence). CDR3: CATSREAAGPYEQYF. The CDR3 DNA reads TGTGCCACCAGCAGAGAAGCGGCAGGCCCCTACGAGCAGTACTTC.

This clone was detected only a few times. CDR3 sequence reads: CASSFDRGQDEQYF. The CDR3 DNA follows: TGTGCCAGCAGCTTTGACAGGGGGCAAGACGAGCAGTACTTC. This sequence joins TRBV7-2 and TRBJ2-7; 10 nucleotides align to TRBD1. Trimming cost V 3 bases and J 5 bases; bases outside gene matches: 4. The CDR3 has 14 amino acids. Per the germline V gene, CDR1 is SGHTA and CDR2 is FQGNSA.

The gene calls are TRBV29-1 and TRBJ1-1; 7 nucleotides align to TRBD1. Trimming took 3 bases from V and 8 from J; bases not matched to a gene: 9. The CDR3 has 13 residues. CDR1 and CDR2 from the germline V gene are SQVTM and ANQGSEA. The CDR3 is CSVDGTADPEAFF. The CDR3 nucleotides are TGCAGCGTTGACGGGACAGCTGATCCCGAAGCTTTCTTT.

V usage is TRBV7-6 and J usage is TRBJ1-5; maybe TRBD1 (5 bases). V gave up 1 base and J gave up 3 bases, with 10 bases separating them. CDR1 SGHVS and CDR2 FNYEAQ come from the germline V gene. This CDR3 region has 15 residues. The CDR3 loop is CASSLGTGYNQPQHF. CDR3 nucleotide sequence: TGTGCCAGCAGCTTAGGTACAGGTTACAATCAGCCCCAGCATTTT.

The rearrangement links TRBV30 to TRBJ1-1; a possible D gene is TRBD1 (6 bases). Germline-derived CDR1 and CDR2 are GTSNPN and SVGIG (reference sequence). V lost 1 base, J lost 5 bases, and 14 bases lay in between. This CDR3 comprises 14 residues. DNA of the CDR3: TGTGCCTGGAGTGAAAAGACAGGTGCGACTGAAGCTTTCTTT. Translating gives CAWSEKTGATEAFF.

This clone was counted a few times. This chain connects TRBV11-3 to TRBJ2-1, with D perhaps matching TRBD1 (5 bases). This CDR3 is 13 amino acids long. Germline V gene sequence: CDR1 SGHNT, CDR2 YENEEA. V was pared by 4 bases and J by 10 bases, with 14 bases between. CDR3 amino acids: CASSSANRREQFF. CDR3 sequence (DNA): TGTGCCAGCAGCTCGGCCAACAGGCGAGAGCAGTTCTTC.

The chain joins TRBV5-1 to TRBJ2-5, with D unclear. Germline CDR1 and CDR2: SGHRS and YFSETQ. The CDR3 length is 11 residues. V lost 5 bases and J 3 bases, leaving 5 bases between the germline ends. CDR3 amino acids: CASSEKETQYF. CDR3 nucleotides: TGCGCCAGCAGTGAAAAAGAGACCCAGTACTTC.

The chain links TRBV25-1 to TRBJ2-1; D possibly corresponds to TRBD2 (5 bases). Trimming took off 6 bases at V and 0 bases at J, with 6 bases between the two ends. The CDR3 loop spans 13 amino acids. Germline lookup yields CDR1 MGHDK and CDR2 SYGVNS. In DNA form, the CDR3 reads TGTGCCAGCAGGGGGAGCTCCTACAATGAGCAGTTCTTC. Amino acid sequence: CASRGSSYNEQFF.

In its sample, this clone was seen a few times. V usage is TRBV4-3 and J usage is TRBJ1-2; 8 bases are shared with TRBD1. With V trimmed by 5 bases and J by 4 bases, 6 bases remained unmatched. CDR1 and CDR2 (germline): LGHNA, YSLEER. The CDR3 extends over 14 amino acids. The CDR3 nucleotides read TGCGCCAGCAGCACTTCGACAGGGGCCTATGGCTACACCTTC. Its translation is CASSTSTGAYGYTF.

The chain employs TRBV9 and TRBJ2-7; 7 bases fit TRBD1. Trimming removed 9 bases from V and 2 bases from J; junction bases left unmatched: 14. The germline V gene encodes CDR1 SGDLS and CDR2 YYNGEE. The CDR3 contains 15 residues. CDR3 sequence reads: CAILQETGCPYEQYF. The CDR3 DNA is TGTGCCATCCTCCAGGAGACAGGGTGTCCCTACGAGCAGTACTTC.

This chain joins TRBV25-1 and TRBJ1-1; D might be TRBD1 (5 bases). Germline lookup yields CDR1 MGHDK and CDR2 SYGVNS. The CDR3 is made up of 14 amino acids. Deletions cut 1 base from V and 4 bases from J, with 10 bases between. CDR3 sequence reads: CASSEWSRGTEAFF. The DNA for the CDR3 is TGTGCCAGCAGTGAATGGTCGAGGGGCACTGAAGCTTTCTTT.

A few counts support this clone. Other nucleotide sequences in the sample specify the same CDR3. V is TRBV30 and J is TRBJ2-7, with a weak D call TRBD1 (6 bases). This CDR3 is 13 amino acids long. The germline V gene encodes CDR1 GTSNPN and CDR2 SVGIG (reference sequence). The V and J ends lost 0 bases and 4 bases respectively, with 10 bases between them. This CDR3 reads CAWSVQGSYEQYF. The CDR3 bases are TGTGCCTGGAGTGTACAGGGATCTTACGAGCAGTACTTC.

The CDR3 region is CASSLQVYRTGIGNEQFF. The CDR3 DNA is TGTGCCAGCAGCCTTCAAGTCTATCGGACAGGGATAGGCAATGAGCAGTTCTTC. V usage is TRBV7-9 and J usage is TRBJ2-1, with 8 bases that match TRBD1. The trim removed 5 bases at V and 6 bases at J, leaving 18 bases unmatched. CDR1 and CDR2 (germline): SEHNR, FQNEAQ (reference sequence). There are 18 residues in the CDR3.

CDR3 DNA: TGTGCCAGCAGCCGACAGGCTGACACCGGGGAGCTGTTTTTT. It is translated as CASSRQADTGELFF. The J gene is TRBJ2-2, the V gene TRBV5-4; D is possibly TRBD1 (6 bases). Trimming removed 4 bases at V and 3 bases at J, with 10 bases between. CDR1 and CDR2 from the germline V gene are SGHNT and YYREEE (reference sequence). The CDR3 is made up of 14 amino acids.

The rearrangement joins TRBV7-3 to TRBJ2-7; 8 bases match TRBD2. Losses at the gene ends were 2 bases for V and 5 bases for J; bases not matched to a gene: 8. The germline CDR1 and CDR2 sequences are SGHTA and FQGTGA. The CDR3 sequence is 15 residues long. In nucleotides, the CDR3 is TGTGCCAGCAGCTTACTGGCGGGAGGTTCTGACGAGCAGTACTTC. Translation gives CASSLLAGGSDEQYF.